This TCR beta chain came from a study of T-cell reconstitution after alpha-beta-depleted transplantation in children. During its preparation, the TCRbeta library received unique molecular identifiers. MiXCR was run by TCRdb on the PCR reads, yielding one entry per CDR3 protein. The sample consists of hundreds of thousands of distinct CDR3 sequences, around 13% of them appearing once. Study-wide points: At day 60, the high TCRbeta diversity found in some patients originated from recipient T cells and thymic progenitors that had survived.

V was clipped by 3 bases and J by 4 bases; unmatched bases: 11. There are 17 residues in the CDR3. Germline loops: CDR1 SGHRS, CDR2 YFSETQ. With respect to this clonotype: Its target is not known.

The sequencing here drew on PBMCs, taken before TCRalphabeta/CD19-depleted stem cell transplant. This receptor was identified in a girl aged 2 to 10 with congenital amegakaryocytic thrombocytopenia, due to receive a stem cell transplant. The chain recombines TRBV5-1 with TRBJ2-3; 10 nucleotides agree with TRBD1. The CDR3 region has the DNA TGCGCCAGCAGCTCCATGACAGGGGGCGCAGAGGCAGATACGCAGTATTTT. Translating it yields CASSSMTGGAEADTQYF. The complete variable domain, with remaining parts taken from reference TRBV5-1 and TRBJ2-3, reads KAGVTQTPRYLIKTRGQQVTLSCSPISGHRSVSWYQQTPGQGLQFLFEYFSETQRNKGNFPGRFSGRQFSNSRSEMNVSTLELGDSALYLCASSSMTGGAEADTQYFGPGTRLTVL.